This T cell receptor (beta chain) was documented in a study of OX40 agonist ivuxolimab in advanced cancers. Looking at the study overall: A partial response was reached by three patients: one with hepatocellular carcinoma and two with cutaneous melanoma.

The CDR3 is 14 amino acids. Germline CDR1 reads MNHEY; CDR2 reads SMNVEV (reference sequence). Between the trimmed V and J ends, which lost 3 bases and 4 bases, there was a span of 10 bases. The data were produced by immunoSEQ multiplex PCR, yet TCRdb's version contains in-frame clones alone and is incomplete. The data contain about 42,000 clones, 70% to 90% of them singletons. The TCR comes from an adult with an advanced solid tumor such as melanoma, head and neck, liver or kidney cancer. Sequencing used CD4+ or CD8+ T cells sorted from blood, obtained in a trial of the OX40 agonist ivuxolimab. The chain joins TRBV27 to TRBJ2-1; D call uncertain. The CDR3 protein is CASSLVAPYNEQFF. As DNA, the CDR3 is TGTGCCAGCAGTTTGGTAGCCCCTTACAATGAGCAGTTCTTC.